Each of the 24 T cell receptor beta chains below was sequenced from the same sample in a study of T cell repertoires in cytomegalovirus infection. TCRdb re-called the reads with MiXCR, one entry per CDR3 protein. The table has more than 500,000 distinct CDR3 sequences, 16% seen once. The sequenced sample was CD8+ T cells from PBMCs. Every receptor here comes from a human donor in good health (CMV status not recorded). Some clones in this sample may be carry-over from other donors' samples.

The chain carries TRBV29-1 and TRBJ2-1; D may be TRBD1 (6 bases). Germline V CDR1 and CDR2: SQVTM, ANQGSEA. V gave up 3 bases and J gave up 0 bases, with 18 bases separating them. The CDR3 contains 17 residues. The chain's CDR3 is CSVEGSGHAVSYNEQFF. DNA for the CDR3: TGCAGCGTTGAGGGGTCGGGACATGCAGTCTCCTACAATGAGCAGTTCTTC.

This clonotype has more than one count but fewer than ten. The J gene is TRBJ1-2, the V gene TRBV5-4; TRBD1 aligns across 7 bases. Germline values: CDR1 SGHNT, CDR2 YYREEE (reference sequence). The CDR3 extends over 13 amino acids. The V and J ends lost 4 bases and 7 bases, in that order; junction bases with no gene match: 7. This CDR3 is CASSAGGSVGYTF. The CDR3 DNA reads TGTGCCAGCAGCGCAGGGGGTTCGGTTGGCTACACCTTC.

This clonotype was detected many times. The chain carries TRBV10-3 and TRBJ1-2; tentative D call: TRBD1 (6 bases). Per germline, CDR1 ENHRY and CDR2 SYGVKD. This CDR3 spans 15 amino acids. V lost 0 bases, J lost 5 bases, and 13 bases lay in between. The CDR3 region has the DNA TGTGCCATCAGTGAGTCACCCGGGGGCGGGTATGGCTACACCTTC. Its protein product is CAISESPGGGYGYTF.

This clonotype was counted only a few times. The chain joins TRBV6-1 to TRBJ1-1, with D unresolved. Trimming left V 6 bases short and J 4 bases short, with 15 bases between. The CDR3 consists of 14 residues. Per the germline V gene, CDR1 is MNHNS and CDR2 is SASEGT. This CDR3 is CASSGNGFGTEAFF. The DNA of the CDR3 is TGTGCCAGCAGCGGTAACGGGTTCGGCACTGAAGCTTTCTTT.

The V and J genes are TRBV4-2 and TRBJ2-4; 10 positions match TRBD2. Looked up from germline, CDR1 is LGHNA and CDR2 is YNFKEQ. The CDR3 is made up of 15 amino acids. Trimming cost V 5 bases and J 4 bases; bases outside gene matches: 5. CDR3 nucleotide sequence: TGTGCCAGCAGCGGCAGCGGGGGGGGAAAAAACATTCAGTACTTC. Encoded protein: CASSGSGGGKNIQYF.

V gene TRBV19 combines with J gene TRBJ2-7; D is unresolved. CDR3 length: 14 amino acids. V lost 1 base to trimming and J lost 5 bases, with 12 bases between them. Germline-derived CDR1 and CDR2 are LNHDA and SQIVND (reference sequence). The CDR3 spells CASSIGFRGDEQYF. CDR3 in DNA: TGTGCCAGTAGTATAGGTTTCAGAGGCGACGAGCAGTACTTC.

The sample holds many counts of this clonotype. As DNA, the CDR3 is TGTGCCAGCAGTGCCGGACAGGCCCTCCCGACAGATACGCAGTATTTT. This sequence encodes CASSAGQALPTDTQYF. The rearrangement uses TRBV28 and TRBJ2-3, with 7 bases matching TRBD1. With V trimmed by 5 bases and J by 3 bases, 11 bases remained unmatched. This CDR3 has 16 amino acids. Germline assignment: CDR1 MDHEN and CDR2 SYDVKM.

This sequence joins TRBV13 and TRBJ1-4, with D unclear. The CDR3 length is 15 residues. Trimming stripped 4 bases from V and 5 bases from J, with 14 bases between. Looked up from germline, CDR1 is PRHDT and CDR2 is FYEKMQ (reference sequence). The CDR3 bases are TGTGCCAGCAGCTCCCGGGGAAGGTTGAATGAAAAACTGTTTTTT. Translated: CASSSRGRLNEKLFF.

V usage is TRBV4-1 and J usage is TRBJ2-7, with 7 bases aligning to TRBD1. Per germline, CDR1 MGHRA and CDR2 YSYEKL. The CDR3 spans 13 residues. V shed 1 base, J shed 5 bases, and the junction held 2 bases outside the gene matches. CDR3 bases: TGCGCCAGCAGCCAAGGACAGGGCGACGAGCAGTACTTC. This encodes CASSQGQGDEQYF.

This clonotype was picked up many times. V gene TRBV7-9 combines with J gene TRBJ2-6; no reliable D call. This CDR3 is built from 15 residues. V lost 0 bases and J lost 0, with 3 bases in between. From germline, CDR1 is SEHNR and CDR2 FQNEAQ (reference sequence). The CDR3 is CASSLAASGANVLTF. The CDR3 DNA is TGTGCCAGCAGCTTAGCAGCCTCTGGGGCCAACGTCCTGACTTTC. Supplemented by reference TRBV7-9 and TRBJ2-6, the full variable domain reads DTGVSQNPRHKITKRGQNVTFRCDPISEHNRLYWYRQTLGQGPEFLTYFQNEAQLEKSRLLSDRFSAERPKGSFSTLEIQRTEQGDSAMYLCASSLAASGANVLTFGAGSRLTVL.

This clonotype was recorded many times. V usage is TRBV7-8 and J usage is TRBJ1-4; 10 bases line up with TRBD1. V lost 5 bases to trimming and J lost 8 bases; unmatched junction nucleotides: 8. Germline V CDR1 and CDR2: SGHVS, FQNEAQ. The CDR3 runs 15 residues. In nucleotides, the CDR3 is TGTGCCAGCAGCCCTATTCGGGACAGGGGCGAAAAACTGTTTTTT. As protein: CASSPIRDRGEKLFF.

The sample holds many counts of this clonotype. V is TRBV20-1 and J is TRBJ2-7; D unresolved. Trimming pared 0 bases from V and 3 bases from J, leaving 6 bases between. CDR1 is DFQATT, CDR2 SNEGSKA, per germline (reference sequence). This CDR3 has 12 residues. CDR3 residues: CSARDPGYEQYF. The CDR3 DNA reads as TGCAGTGCTAGAGATCCAGGCTACGAGCAGTACTTC.

This clonotype has a count of ten or more. This chain joins TRBV4-2 and TRBJ2-2; 9 nucleotides match TRBD1. The length of the CDR3 is 16 residues. The V gene end was trimmed by 2 bases and the J gene end by 8 bases; junction bases not matched to a gene: 9. Per germline, CDR1 LGHNA and CDR2 YNFKEQ. CDR3 sequence (DNA): TGTGCCAGCAGCCAACCACTGACAGGGGGGTCGGGGGAGCTGTTTTTT. Its protein product is CASSQPLTGGSGELFF.

This clonotype showed up many times. The chain couples TRBV27 to TRBJ2-1, with 7 bases fitting TRBD1. The CDR3 sequence is 15 residues long. V lost 8 bases and J lost 7; bases outside the gene matches: 14. Germline lookup yields CDR1 MNHEY and CDR2 SMNVEV (reference sequence). CDR3 nucleotides: TGTGCCAGCTCCATAGGGGGCTTTCCCTCAAATGAGCAGTTCTTC. This gives the protein CASSIGGFPSNEQFF.

This chain connects TRBV11-2 to TRBJ2-1, with D unresolved. The CDR3 is 16 amino acids. With 0 bases removed from V and 2 bases from J, the gap between germline ends came to 11 bases. The germline V gene encodes CDR1 SGHAT and CDR2 FQNNGV. CDR3 amino acids: CASSLESTPAYNEQFF. CDR3 nucleotide sequence: TGTGCCAGCAGCTTAGAGTCAACCCCCGCCTACAATGAGCAGTTCTTC.

At least ten counts were recorded for this clonotype. This chain connects TRBV4-2 to TRBJ2-1; 11 bases match TRBD2. The germline gives CDR1 LGHNA, CDR2 YNFKEQ. The CDR3 consists of 13 residues. With 2 bases clipped from V and 10 bases from J, the junction kept 1 base outside the gene matches. The CDR3 spells CASSQTSGGEQFF. CDR3 bases: TGTGCCAGCAGCCAAACTAGCGGGGGAGAGCAGTTCTTC.

This clonotype was observed many times. The CDR3 DNA follows: TGTGCCAGCAGCTATACAGAAGCCTATGGCTACACCTTC. Its translation: CASSYTEAYGYTF. V is TRBV7-9 and J is TRBJ1-2; the D is unclear. V was trimmed by 4 bases and J by 4 bases, leaving 10 bases between them. Germline V CDR1 and CDR2: SEHNR, FQNEAQ (reference sequence). CDR3 length equals 13 residues.

This clonotype was counted ten times or more. The genes are TRBV28 and TRBJ2-5; 9 nucleotides align to TRBD2. Germline values: CDR1 MDHEN, CDR2 SYDVKM. Trimming at V came to 9 bases and at J to 1 base, leaving 9 bases not matched to a gene. This CDR3 is 15 amino acids long. The CDR3 bases are TGTGCCAGTAGGCCGGGACTAGCCTTCCAAGAGACCCAGTACTTC. It codes for CASRPGLAFQETQYF.

This clonotype was observed a few times. This sequence joins TRBV12-3 or TRBV12-4 and TRBJ2-3, with D hard to call. V lost 3 bases, J lost 3 bases, and 7 bases lay in between. The CDR3 has 13 amino acids. CDR3 DNA sequence: TGTGCCAGCAGTTTTACCGCAACAGATACGCAGTATTTT. Translation: CASSFTATDTQYF.

This clonotype has a handful of counts. The chain joins TRBV6-6 to TRBJ1-2; 7 bases line up with TRBD1. The CDR3 totals 17 residues. Per the germline V gene, CDR1 is MNHNY and CDR2 is SVGAGI (reference sequence). Trimming cost V 5 bases and J 6 bases; bases outside gene matches: 18. The CDR3 loop reads CASSVDRVDDLGNGYTF. The CDR3 nucleotides read TGTGCCAGCAGTGTCGACAGGGTCGACGACCTTGGGAATGGCTACACCTTC.

This clonotype was picked up a small number of times. This chain connects TRBV20-1 to TRBJ2-1; D is uncertain. This CDR3 contains 15 residues. The germline gives CDR1 DFQATT, CDR2 SNEGSKA (reference sequence). V lost 1 base, J lost 0 bases, and 10 bases lay in between. CDR3 region: CSARGRELSYNEQFF. In DNA, the CDR3 is TGCAGTGCTAGAGGCCGAGAACTCTCCTACAATGAGCAGTTCTTC.

This clonotype has just a few counts. V usage is TRBV27 and J usage is TRBJ2-2; D possibly corresponds to TRBD1 (6 bases). Per the germline V gene, CDR1 is MNHEY and CDR2 is SMNVEV (reference sequence). Trimming removed 2 bases from V and 7 bases from J, with 11 bases in between. This CDR3 has 14 amino acids. The CDR3 spells CASSLHRDNGELFF. The CDR3, as DNA: TGTGCCAGCAGTTTACACAGGGATAACGGGGAGCTGTTTTTT.

A note on this clonotype: A much larger clone lies a single base off, so this may be a read error. This chain connects TRBV19 to TRBJ1-5, with 8 bases lining up with TRBD1. The CDR3 sequence is 16 residues long. Germline CDR1 LNHDA, CDR2 SQIVND (reference sequence). CDR3 residues: CASTSDRALLNQSQHF. The CDR3 DNA reads TGTGCCAGTACCTCGGACAGGGCCCTCCTCAATCAGTCCCAGCATTTT.

This clonotype was seen a handful of times. The rearrangement uses TRBV23-1 and TRBJ2-3, with no clear D. TRBV23-1 is annotated as an ORF whose role is uncertain. V lost 2 bases and J 0 bases, leaving 12 bases between the germline ends. This CDR3 spans 16 amino acids. The CDR3 bases are TGCGCCAGCAGTCAAATGGTCGGCAGGAGCACAGATACGCAGTATTTT. Translating it yields CASSQMVGRSTDTQYF.